Detailed here is one T cell receptor beta chain. The target antigen is unknown. The data were obtained in a study of radiation and T cells in renal cell carcinoma. The repertoire was sequenced with immunoSEQ multiplex PCR; TCRdb's copy has only in-frame clones and lacks some. The sample yields under 200,000 clones, around 90% seen once. The time point was: blood 4 weeks post-SBRT, at nephrectomy. Treatment given: 15 Gy SBRT to primary tumor, nephrectomy 4 weeks later. Nephrectomy followed 15 Gy stereotactic body radiation by 4 weeks. The patient's renal cell carcinoma had clear cell pathology. The CDR3 extends over 16 amino acids. Trimming removed 8 bases from V and 3 bases from J; junction bases left unmatched: 7. The germline V gene has CDR1 MGHDK and CDR2 SYGVNS. Study-level findings and limits: In blood, top tumor clones expanded by 2 weeks, shrinking by 4.

The rearrangement joins TRBV25-1 to TRBJ2-6; 10 bases agree with TRBD1. This TCR was sampled from a woman aged 45-59 years with renal cell carcinoma. This specimen consisted of blood, obtained from a patient whose treatment included radiotherapy and nephrectomy. Written as DNA, the CDR3 is TGTGCCAGCTGCCCGACAGGGGGCGGTGGGGCCAACGTCCTGACTTTC. This gives the protein CASCPTGGGGANVLTF.